This passage covers 8 T cell receptor beta chains from one sample sequenced in a study of spatial heterogeneity in lung cancer. Noted time point: sample taken at primary tumor resection. The authors sequenced whole RNA from tumor, nontumor lung or frozen PBMC without sorting. TCRdb re-derived calls from the 5' RACE reads in MiXCR, one entry per CDR3 protein. The sample carries tens of thousands of distinct CDR3 sequences, approximately 12% recorded once. Specimen: PBMCs, collected at surgery. Source of these receptors: a male donor with early-stage non-small cell lung cancer.

This chain connects TRBV4-3 to TRBJ2-5; 11 bases are shared with TRBD2. The germline V gene has CDR1 LGHNA and CDR2 YSLEER. The CDR3 length is 18 residues. With 2 bases clipped from V and 0 bases from J, the junction kept 8 bases outside the gene matches. CDR3 DNA sequence: TGCGCCAGCAGCCAACAGGCTAGCGGGAGGACCTACCAAGAGACCCAGTACTTC. Its translation is CASSQQASGRTYQETQYF.

The J gene is TRBJ2-5, the V gene TRBV12-5; perhaps TRBD2 as D (6 bases). V was trimmed by 8 bases and J by 5 bases, leaving 15 bases between them. The CDR3 runs 13 residues. The germline CDR1 and CDR2 sequences are LGHNT and FRNRAP. The CDR3 nucleotides read TGTGCTAGTAAAGTCGCGGGATCGGAGACCCAGTACTTC. Protein sequence: CASKVAGSETQYF.

The table lists this clonotype with a count of one. This chain uses TRBV5-1 with TRBJ1-3, with D tentatively TRBD1 (5 bases). Germline CDR1 and CDR2: SGHRS and YFSETQ. Trimming left V 0 bases short and J 3 bases short, with 7 bases between. There are 14 residues in the CDR3. The CDR3 here is CASSLAGYGNTIYF. The CDR3 DNA sequence: TGCGCCAGCAGCTTGGCAGGGTATGGAAACACCATATATTTT.

V and J are TRBV6-5 and TRBJ1-4, with D possibly being TRBD1 (6 bases). The CDR3 totals 15 residues. Germline CDR1 reads MNHEY; CDR2 reads SVGAGI. Deletions cut 6 bases from V and 5 bases from J, with 16 bases between. CDR3: CASSHTGTPNEKLFF. The CDR3, as DNA: TGTGCCAGCAGCCACACCGGGACACCGAATGAAAAACTGTTTTTT.

This clonotype was detected ten times or more. This chain uses TRBV6-2 or TRBV6-3 with TRBJ2-7; 9 bases agree with TRBD2. The CDR3 consists of 15 residues. Germline lookup yields CDR1 MNHEY and CDR2 SVGEGT. Germline trimming cut 6 bases from V and 0 bases from J; bases unmatched to any gene: 6. The DNA for the CDR3 is TGTGCCAGCAGCCCCAGGACTAGCGCCTCCTACGAGCAGTACTTC. Translated: CASSPRTSASYEQYF.

The J gene is TRBJ1-5, the V gene TRBV12-3 or TRBV12-4; D is undetermined. The CDR3 length is 14 residues. Trimming left V 5 bases short and J 3 bases short, with 11 bases between. The CDR3 spells CASSRHQNNQPQHF. The CDR3 coding sequence is TGTGCCAGCAGTCGTCATCAGAACAATCAGCCCCAGCATTTT.

The CDR3 coding sequence is TGCAAAACGGACAGGGGGGACACTGAAGCTTTCTTT. Its translation is CKTDRGDTEAFF. V gene TRBV20-1 combines with J gene TRBJ1-1; the match to TRBD1 covers 10 bases. Germline CDR1 reads DFQATT; CDR2 reads SNEGSKA (reference sequence). This CDR3 contains 12 residues.

At least ten counts were recorded for this clonotype. The chain carries TRBV4-2 and TRBJ2-5, with TRBD1 identical over 8 bases. The CDR3 loop spans 13 amino acids. The junction had 1 base not matched to a gene; V was cut back by 1 base and J by 6 bases. Germline CDR1 and CDR2: LGHNA and YNFKEQ. This chain's CDR3 is CASSQGQGKTQYF. The CDR3 bases are TGTGCCAGCAGCCAAGGACAGGGGAAGACCCAGTACTTC.